Presented here are 6 T cell receptor beta chains from one specimen sequenced in a study of shared clonotypes between healthy human individuals. Some clones are missing from TCRdb's copy, which holds only in-frame ones; the method was immunoSEQ multiplex PCR. The sample includes some 2,000,000 clones, approximately 94% of them seen just once. Sequencing was performed on naive CD4+ T cells sorted from blood. Specified subset: CD45RA+ positively selected. The receptor set was obtained from a man aged 18 to 29 in good health.

J is TRBJ2-3 and V is TRBV10-1; D perhaps matches TRBD1 (6 bases). Germline V gives CDR1 WNHNN, CDR2 SYGVQD (reference sequence). V lost 0 bases and J lost 6, with 16 bases in between. The CDR3 is made up of 16 amino acids. The CDR3 coding sequence is TGCGCCAGCAGTGAGTCTCGGCGCAGGGGAGCCGATACGCAGTATTTT. It specifies CASSESRRRGADTQYF.

The chain combines TRBV5-4 with TRBJ2-5; weak D call: TRBD2 (6 bases). The CDR3 consists of 15 residues. Germline CDR1 is SGHNT and CDR2 is YYREEE (reference sequence). V was trimmed by 4 bases and J by 5 bases, leaving 18 bases between them. The CDR3 region is CASSVNPGLGETQYF. The CDR3 nucleotides read TGTGCCAGCAGCGTAAACCCGGGACTTGGGGAGACCCAGTACTTC.

This sequence joins TRBV6-1 and TRBJ1-5; D is perhaps TRBD1 (6 bases). Germline V CDR1 and CDR2: MNHNS, SASEGT. The CDR3 consists of 14 residues. The V end was cut by 4 bases, the J end by 6 bases, with 13 bases between. CDR3 nucleotide sequence: TGTGCCAGCAGTGGAGGGGGTTCAGGTCAGCCCCAGCATTTT. It yields the protein CASSGGGSGQPQHF.

This clone was seen a single time. The gene calls are TRBV4-3 and TRBJ2-3; a weak D match, TRBD1 (6 bases). Germline CDR1 and CDR2: LGHNA and YSLEER. This CDR3 is built from 15 residues. Trimming took 6 bases from V and 2 from J, leaving 15 bases between them. The CDR3 protein is CASRETGQHTDTQYF. CDR3 nucleotides: TGCGCCAGCAGGGAAACAGGGCAACACACAGATACGCAGTATTTT.

This rearrangement joins TRBV5-1 to TRBJ1-1, with a possible D match to TRBD1 (5 bases). V shed 0 bases and J shed 3 bases, with 15 bases lying between them. Germline assignment: CDR1 SGHRS and CDR2 YFSETQ. There are 16 residues in the CDR3. The CDR3 is CASSLGQGVRYTEAFF. The CDR3, as DNA: TGCGCCAGCAGCTTGGGTCAGGGTGTGAGGTACACTGAAGCTTTCTTT.

V gene TRBV5-6 combines with J gene TRBJ2-7; 9 nucleotides line up with TRBD1. The J segment lost 2 bases and the V segment lost 6 bases, leaving 12 bases of the junction unmatched. This CDR3 contains 16 residues. Per germline, CDR1 SGHDT and CDR2 YYEEEE. CDR3 DNA: TGTGCCAGCACCTTCGATTCACGGGACAGGGCCTACGAGCAGTACTTC. Its translation: CASTFDSRDRAYEQYF.